Listed below are T cell receptor beta chains from one sample, sequenced in a study of blood T cell repertoires in COVID-19. TCRdb's table, derived via immunoSEQ multiplex PCR, lists solely in-frame clones and lacks some. The sample includes 40,000 to 50,000 clones, around 90% of them seen just once. The source material was peripheral blood. All receptors derive from a human donor in a cohort sampled during active COVID-19. Each CDR3 is given with its conserved first and last residue. Fields, in order: V gene, J gene, CDR3 protein.

V gene: TRBV7-3; J gene: TRBJ2-1; CDR3 protein: CASSPASGSYNEQFF
V gene: TRBV6-5; J gene: TRBJ2-1; CDR3 protein: CASSFRTRTYNEQFF
V gene: TRBV15; J gene: TRBJ1-1; CDR3 protein: CATRTGGTEAFF
V gene: TRBV7-3; J gene: TRBJ2-1; CDR3 protein: CASSLGLAGGYYNEQFF
V gene: TRBV6-5; J gene: TRBJ2-2; CDR3 protein: CASRGLAANTGELFF
V gene: TRBV11-2; J gene: TRBJ1-2; CDR3 protein: CASSFRSTANYGYTF
V gene: TRBV14; J gene: TRBJ2-7; CDR3 protein: CASSQSSNEQYF
V gene: TRBV6-5; J gene: TRBJ2-1; CDR3 protein: CASSYHAGGPVEQFF
V gene: TRBV6-5; J gene: TRBJ1-1; CDR3 protein: CASSYRGEAFF
V gene: TRBV11-2; J gene: TRBJ2-2; CDR3 protein: CASSLGQGVNTGELFF
V gene: TRBV20-1; J gene: TRBJ2-7; CDR3 protein: CSARGEYEQYF
V gene: TRBV28; J gene: TRBJ1-1; CDR3 protein: CASRQIGGTEAFF
V gene: TRBV5-1; J gene: TRBJ2-1; CDR3 protein: CASSLVGGTSYNEQFF
V gene: TRBV7-2; J gene: TRBJ1-2; CDR3 protein: CASSKGQGHGSDGYTF
V gene: TRBV27; J gene: TRBJ2-3; CDR3 protein: CASSLTGTSTDTQYF
V gene: TRBV30; J gene: TRBJ2-7; CDR3 protein: CAWGDSYYEQYF
V gene: TRBV5-1; J gene: TRBJ2-7; CDR3 protein: CASSPGLAGVHSYEQYF
V gene: TRBV9; J gene: TRBJ2-3; CDR3 protein: CASRGGIFSTDTQYF
V gene: TRBV5-1; J gene: TRBJ2-1; CDR3 protein: CASSSGLAALYNEQFF
V gene: TRBV3-1/TRBV3-2; J gene: TRBJ1-5; CDR3 protein: CASSQYADRGHNQPQHF
V gene: TRBV27; J gene: TRBJ2-3; CDR3 protein: CASSSPSSPSTDTQYF
V gene: TRBV12-3/TRBV12-4; J gene: TRBJ1-2; CDR3 protein: CASSLDSHYGYTF
V gene: TRBV9; J gene: TRBJ2-7; CDR3 protein: CASSGLEPYEQYF
V gene: TRBV30; J gene: TRBJ2-5; CDR3 protein: CAWRGTGETQYF
V gene: TRBV28; J gene: TRBJ1-1; CDR3 protein: CASSLRTGRGNTEAFF
V gene: TRBV5-4; J gene: TRBJ2-7; CDR3 protein: CASSTQGAYEQYF
V gene: TRBV28; J gene: TRBJ2-7; CDR3 protein: CASSSTGGDDLRYEQYF
V gene: TRBV3-1/TRBV3-2; J gene: TRBJ2-1; CDR3 protein: CASSWGVNEQFF
V gene: TRBV7-9; J gene: TRBJ2-1; CDR3 protein: CASSFIGSGRATYNEQFF
V gene: TRBV11-3; J gene: TRBJ2-7; CDR3 protein: CASSLAGEYSYEQYF
V gene: TRBV7-6; J gene: TRBJ1-4; CDR3 protein: CASSSGQSLDYEKLFF
V gene: TRBV11-2; J gene: TRBJ2-1; CDR3 protein: CASSSKALGGKTYNEQFF
V gene: TRBV11-2; J gene: TRBJ2-7; CDR3 protein: CASSLGTSASYEQYF
V gene: TRBV3-1/TRBV3-2; J gene: TRBJ2-1; CDR3 protein: CASSQDSSGPSGEQFF
V gene: TRBV7-9; J gene: TRBJ1-1; CDR3 protein: CASSGRPGTGGRFTEAFF
V gene: TRBV5-5; J gene: TRBJ1-6; CDR3 protein: CASSTSTVYNNSPLHF
V gene: TRBV5-1; J gene: TRBJ1-6; CDR3 protein: CASSLGRDNSPLHF
V gene: TRBV19; J gene: TRBJ1-1; CDR3 protein: CASSIKRGNTEAFF
V gene: TRBV2; J gene: TRBJ2-1; CDR3 protein: CASSLTLRDRYNEQFF
V gene: TRBV27; J gene: TRBJ1-5; CDR3 protein: CASSFGHNSNQPQHF
V gene: TRBV6-5; J gene: TRBJ2-5; CDR3 protein: CASTERGAWETQYF
V gene: TRBV14; J gene: TRBJ2-2; CDR3 protein: CASSQWAGQVRAGELFF
V gene: TRBV6-5; J gene: TRBJ2-3; CDR3 protein: CASRKGENTDTQYF
V gene: TRBV28; J gene: TRBJ2-7; CDR3 protein: CASSPTGGSPYEQYF
V gene: TRBV27; J gene: TRBJ2-7; CDR3 protein: CASLAGNEQYF
V gene: TRBV4-1; J gene: TRBJ1-2; CDR3 protein: CASSQAGGGTRGGYTF
V gene: TRBV6-6; J gene: TRBJ2-5; CDR3 protein: CASSYLRGSQETQYF
V gene: TRBV27; J gene: TRBJ2-2; CDR3 protein: CASSSPPWTSGSSTGELFF
V gene: TRBV27; J gene: TRBJ2-7; CDR3 protein: CASSPRRLAEPSYEQYF